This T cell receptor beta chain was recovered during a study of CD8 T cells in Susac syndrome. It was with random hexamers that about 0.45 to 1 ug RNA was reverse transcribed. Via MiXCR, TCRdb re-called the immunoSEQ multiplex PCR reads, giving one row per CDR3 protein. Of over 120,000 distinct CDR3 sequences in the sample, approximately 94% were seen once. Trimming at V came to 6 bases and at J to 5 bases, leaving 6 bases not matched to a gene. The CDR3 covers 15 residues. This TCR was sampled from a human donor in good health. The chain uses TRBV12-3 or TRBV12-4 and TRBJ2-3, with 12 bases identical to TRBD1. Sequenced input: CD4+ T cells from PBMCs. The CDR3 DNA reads TGTGCCAGCAGCCGGGACAGGGGGCCTATAGATACGCAGTATTTT. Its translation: CASSRDRGPIDTQYF.